A selection of T cell receptor beta chains follows, all from one sample in a study of chemoradiotherapy in HPV16-positive cancers. Generated by immunoSEQ multiplex PCR, the TCRdb table keeps only in-frame clones and is missing some. The profile shows 1,000 or so clones, 70% to 90% of them singletons. The specimen comprised tumor tissue, sampled from a patient who underwent chemoradiotherapy. These receptors came from a human donor with HPV-associated anogenital cancer. Each CDR3 is given with its conserved first and last residue. Fields, in order: CDR3 protein, CDR3 DNA, clone size, D gene, J gene, V gene. A D gene is named only where the DNA matches it firmly. Clone size is stated in some rows and not others, as once, few, many or a class when expanded.

CDR3aa: CASRLTGGPGETQYF
CDR3nt: TGCGCCAGCAGGTTAACGGGGGGGCCGGGGGAGACCCAGTACTTC
abundance: NA
d_gene: TRBD2
j_gene: TRBJ2-5
v_gene: TRBV5-1

CDR3aa: CAASRAYEQYF
CDR3nt: TGTGCCGCCTCCAGGGCCTACGAGCAGTACTTC
abundance: NA
d_gene: NA
j_gene: TRBJ2-7
v_gene: TRBV2

CDR3aa: CASSLGGGSSTGELFF
CDR3nt: TGCGCCAGCAGCCTGGGAGGGGGGTCAAGCACCGGGGAGCTGTTTTTT
abundance: NA
d_gene: NA
j_gene: TRBJ2-2
v_gene: TRBV5-1

CDR3aa: CASSPGTSGIKTQYF
CDR3nt: TGTGCCAGCTCACCGGGGACTAGCGGGATTAAGACCCAGTACTTC
abundance: NA
d_gene: TRBD2
j_gene: TRBJ2-5
v_gene: TRBV18

CDR3aa: CASSWGTSDTQYF
CDR3nt: TGTGCCAGCAGCTGGGGGACTAGCGATACGCAGTATTTT
abundance: NA
d_gene: TRBD2
j_gene: TRBJ2-3
v_gene: TRBV7-8

CDR3aa: CASSLSQFQTQYF
CDR3nt: TGTGCCAGCAGTTTAAGCCAGTTCCAGACCCAGTACTTC
abundance: NA
d_gene: NA
j_gene: TRBJ2-5
v_gene: TRBV27

CDR3aa: CAISETASGRFKQFF
CDR3nt: TGTGCCATCAGTGAGACGGCTAGCGGGAGATTTAAGCAGTTCTTC
abundance: NA
d_gene: TRBD2
j_gene: TRBJ2-1
v_gene: TRBV10-3

CDR3aa: CASSSTRGGDQPQHF
CDR3nt: TGTGCCAGCAGCTCTACTCGGGGTGGGGATCAGCCCCAGCATTTT
abundance: NA
d_gene: NA
j_gene: TRBJ1-5
v_gene: TRBV7-9

CDR3aa: CASSLGRGTRDYEQYF
CDR3nt: TGTGCCAGCAGCTTAGGTCGTGGGACTAGGGATTACGAGCAGTACTTC
abundance: NA
d_gene: TRBD2
j_gene: TRBJ2-7
v_gene: TRBV11-2

CDR3aa: CASSVAGTSTDTQYF
CDR3nt: TGTGCCAGCAGCGTAGCGGGGACGAGCACAGATACGCAGTATTTT
abundance: NA
d_gene: NA
j_gene: TRBJ2-3
v_gene: TRBV9

CDR3aa: CASGLVVGGHNTGELFF
CDR3nt: TGTGCTAGTGGTTTGGTTGTTGGGGGCCATAACACCGGGGAGCTGTTTTTT
abundance: few
d_gene: NA
j_gene: TRBJ2-2
v_gene: TRBV12-5

CDR3aa: CASSRQNSGANVLTF
CDR3nt: TGTGCCAGCAGCCGACAGAACTCTGGGGCCAACGTCCTGACTTTC
abundance: NA
d_gene: NA
j_gene: TRBJ2-6
v_gene: TRBV6-5

CDR3aa: CASSLSPQLNQPQHF
CDR3nt: TGTGCCAGCAGTTTATCGCCACAGCTCAATCAGCCCCAGCATTTT
abundance: NA
d_gene: NA
j_gene: TRBJ1-5
v_gene: TRBV27

CDR3aa: CASSLSFEGYEQYF
CDR3nt: TGTGCCAGCAGTTTATCCTTCGAGGGGTACGAGCAGTACTTC
abundance: few
d_gene: NA
j_gene: TRBJ2-7
v_gene: TRBV27

CDR3aa: CASSLTSGRAGGELFF
CDR3nt: TGTGCCAGCAGCTTGACTAGCGGGAGGGCGGGCGGGGAGCTGTTTTTT
abundance: NA
d_gene: TRBD2
j_gene: TRBJ2-2
v_gene: TRBV11-2

CDR3aa: CASLTERNSPLHF
CDR3nt: TGTGCCAGCCTGACAGAACGAAATTCACCCCTCCACTTT
abundance: few
d_gene: NA
j_gene: TRBJ1-6
v_gene: TRBV6-1

CDR3aa: CASGEGATDTQYF
CDR3nt: TGTGCCAGTGGAGAGGGGGCCACAGATACGCAGTATTTT
abundance: NA
d_gene: TRBD1
j_gene: TRBJ2-3
v_gene: TRBV9

CDR3aa: CASSETALNTEAFF
CDR3nt: TGTGCCAGCAGCGAGACAGCATTGAACACTGAAGCTTTCTTT
abundance: NA
d_gene: NA
j_gene: TRBJ1-1
v_gene: TRBV7-8

CDR3aa: CAWRDRSTNEKLFF
CDR3nt: TGTGCCTGGAGGGACAGATCAACTAATGAAAAACTGTTTTTT
abundance: NA
d_gene: NA
j_gene: TRBJ1-4
v_gene: TRBV30

CDR3aa: CASSQRLIPSYEQYF
CDR3nt: TGCGCCAGCAGCCAACGGTTAATACCCTCCTACGAGCAGTACTTC
abundance: NA
d_gene: NA
j_gene: TRBJ2-7
v_gene: TRBV4-1

CDR3aa: CASSPVGDPNEKLFF
CDR3nt: TGCGCCAGCAGCCCAGTCGGAGATCCTAATGAAAAACTGTTTTTT
abundance: few
d_gene: NA
j_gene: TRBJ1-4
v_gene: TRBV4-3

CDR3aa: CASSWGDSSTEAFF
CDR3nt: TGCGCCAGCAGCTGGGGGGACAGCTCCACTGAAGCTTTCTTT
abundance: NA
d_gene: TRBD1
j_gene: TRBJ1-1
v_gene: TRBV5-1

CDR3aa: CSVEGGGTDLNTDTQYF
CDR3nt: TGCAGCGTTGAAGGAGGTGGGACAGACCTAAACACAGATACGCAGTATTTT
abundance: NA
d_gene: TRBD1
j_gene: TRBJ2-3
v_gene: TRBV29-1

CDR3aa: CASSAPADPLTFF
CDR3nt: TGTGCCAGCAGCGCGCCCGCGGACCCTCTAACTTTCTTT
abundance: NA
d_gene: NA
j_gene: TRBJ1-1
v_gene: TRBV7-9

CDR3aa: CSVLSGSTEQFF
CDR3nt: TGCAGCGTCCTTAGCGGGAGTACTGAGCAGTTCTTC
abundance: NA
d_gene: TRBD2
j_gene: TRBJ2-1
v_gene: TRBV29-1

CDR3aa: CASNFGSPRSHGYTF
CDR3nt: TGTGCCAGTAATTTCGGCTCCCCGCGCTCGCATGGCTACACCTTC
abundance: few
d_gene: NA
j_gene: TRBJ1-2
v_gene: TRBV19

CDR3aa: CASSYSGTGVGNTIYF
CDR3nt: TGTGCCAGCAGTTACTCGGGGACAGGGGTTGGAAACACCATATATTTT
abundance: NA
d_gene: TRBD1
j_gene: TRBJ1-3
v_gene: TRBV6-5

CDR3aa: CAISDFGGVNTEAFF
CDR3nt: TGTGCCATCAGTGATTTCGGGGGTGTGAACACTGAAGCTTTCTTT
abundance: NA
d_gene: NA
j_gene: TRBJ1-1
v_gene: TRBV10-3

CDR3aa: CAVDDPGQVSYEQYF
CDR3nt: TGTGCCGTAGATGATCCGGGACAGGTTTCCTACGAGCAGTACTTC
abundance: NA
d_gene: TRBD1
j_gene: TRBJ2-7
v_gene: TRBV30

CDR3aa: CASSPRTGAGNTIYF
CDR3nt: TGTGCCAGCAGTCCACGGACAGGGGCAGGAAACACCATATATTTT
abundance: NA
d_gene: TRBD1
j_gene: TRBJ1-3
v_gene: TRBV2

CDR3aa: CASSLGQLDSPLHF
CDR3nt: TGTGCCAGCAGTTTGGGACAGTTGGATTCACCCCTCCACTTT
abundance: NA
d_gene: TRBD1
j_gene: TRBJ1-6
v_gene: TRBV7-6

CDR3aa: CASSLIWGETEAFF
CDR3nt: TGTGCCAGCAGCCTCATATGGGGGGAAACTGAAGCTTTCTTT
abundance: NA
d_gene: NA
j_gene: TRBJ1-1
v_gene: TRBV6-5

CDR3aa: CAARADRPHGYTF
CDR3nt: TGTGCCGCCCGAGCAGACAGGCCCCATGGCTACACCTTC
abundance: NA
d_gene: NA
j_gene: TRBJ1-2
v_gene: TRBV6-5

CDR3aa: CASSSDPYLYNEQFF
CDR3nt: TGTGCCAGCAGCTCCGACCCCTACCTGTACAATGAGCAGTTCTTC
abundance: NA
d_gene: NA
j_gene: TRBJ2-1
v_gene: TRBV7-8

CDR3aa: CASSQDYSGRAWEQFF
CDR3nt: TGCGCCAGCAGCCAAGATTATAGCGGGAGGGCATGGGAGCAGTTCTTC
abundance: NA
d_gene: TRBD2
j_gene: TRBJ2-1
v_gene: TRBV4-3

CDR3aa: CAWSAAGGQHYEQYF
CDR3nt: TGTGCCTGGAGTGCAGCGGGGGGACAGCACTACGAGCAGTACTTC
abundance: NA
d_gene: TRBD2
j_gene: TRBJ2-7
v_gene: TRBV30

CDR3aa: CASSTTSGRWLNTQYF
CDR3nt: TGTGCCAGCAGCACGACTAGCGGGAGATGGTTGAATACGCAGTATTTT
abundance: NA
d_gene: TRBD2
j_gene: TRBJ2-3
v_gene: TRBV5-6

CDR3aa: CATAGDTYNEQFF
CDR3nt: TGTGCCACCGCAGGGGACACCTACAATGAGCAGTTCTTC
abundance: NA
d_gene: NA
j_gene: TRBJ2-1
v_gene: TRBV4-2

CDR3aa: CASSRGLAGGAYEQYF
CDR3nt: TGCGCCAGCAGCAGGGGTTTGGCGGGAGGCGCCTACGAGCAGTACTTC
abundance: once
d_gene: TRBD2
j_gene: TRBJ2-7
v_gene: TRBV5-1

CDR3aa: CATSREGLSYEQYF
CDR3nt: TGTGCCACCAGCAGAGAGGGCCTCAGCTACGAGCAGTACTTC
abundance: NA
d_gene: NA
j_gene: TRBJ2-7
v_gene: TRBV15

CDR3aa: CASSLQGSRTDTQYF
CDR3nt: TGTGCCAGCAGTTTGCAGGGTTCTCGCACAGATACGCAGTATTTT
abundance: NA
d_gene: NA
j_gene: TRBJ2-3
v_gene: TRBV6-6

CDR3aa: CASRPGTANTEAFF
CDR3nt: TGCGCCAGCAGACCCGGGACCGCGAACACTGAAGCTTTCTTT
abundance: NA
d_gene: NA
j_gene: TRBJ1-1
v_gene: TRBV5-1

CDR3aa: CAWKGRGWGETQYF
CDR3nt: TGTGCCTGGAAGGGAAGGGGGTGGGGAGAGACCCAGTACTTC
abundance: NA
d_gene: NA
j_gene: TRBJ2-5
v_gene: TRBV30

CDR3aa: CASSSTVAGAGEKLFF
CDR3nt: TGCGCCAGCAGCTCTACGGTAGCGGGGGCAGGAGAAAAACTGTTTTTT
abundance: NA
d_gene: NA
j_gene: TRBJ1-4
v_gene: TRBV5-1

CDR3aa: CASSAGAYNEQFF
CDR3nt: TGTGCCAGCAGTGCGGGGGCCTACAATGAGCAGTTCTTC
abundance: NA
d_gene: NA
j_gene: TRBJ2-1
v_gene: TRBV6-4

CDR3aa: CASSWAPPGGASTEAFF
CDR3nt: TGCGCCAGCAGCTGGGCCCCTCCAGGGGGCGCATCAACTGAAGCTTTCTTT
abundance: NA
d_gene: TRBD1
j_gene: TRBJ1-1
v_gene: TRBV5-1

CDR3aa: CASSRQTGFNGELFF
CDR3nt: TGTGCCAGCAGCCGCCAGACAGGGTTTAACGGGGAGCTGTTTTTT
abundance: NA
d_gene: TRBD1
j_gene: TRBJ2-2
v_gene: TRBV7-8

CDR3aa: CASSIGQPSGANVLTF
CDR3nt: TGTGCCAGCAGCATTGGACAGCCCTCTGGGGCCAACGTCCTGACTTTC
abundance: NA
d_gene: NA
j_gene: TRBJ2-6
v_gene: TRBV5-4

CDR3aa: CASSTAGPDNEQFF
CDR3nt: TGTGCCAGCAGTACGGCGGGGCCCGACAATGAGCAGTTCTTC
abundance: NA
d_gene: NA
j_gene: TRBJ2-1
v_gene: TRBV25-1

CDR3aa: CASSQRRTDTQYF
CDR3nt: TGCGCCAGCAGCCAACGGCGCACAGATACGCAGTATTTT
abundance: NA
d_gene: NA
j_gene: TRBJ2-3
v_gene: TRBV4-3

CDR3aa: CASSLAGGGDEQFF
CDR3nt: TGTGCCAGCAGCTTAGCGGGAGGGGGGGATGAGCAGTTCTTC
abundance: NA
d_gene: TRBD2
j_gene: TRBJ2-1
v_gene: TRBV5-4

CDR3aa: CASSSREFATEAFF
CDR3nt: TGTGCCAGTAGCTCTCGAGAGTTTGCCACTGAAGCTTTCTTT
abundance: NA
d_gene: NA
j_gene: TRBJ1-1
v_gene: TRBV19

CDR3aa: CASSQETRGRSYEQYF
CDR3nt: TGCGCCAGCAGCCAAGAAACCAGGGGGAGGTCCTACGAGCAGTACTTC
abundance: NA
d_gene: NA
j_gene: TRBJ2-7
v_gene: TRBV4-3

CDR3aa: CAWSKNTEAFF
CDR3nt: TGTGCCTGGAGCAAGAACACTGAAGCTTTCTTT
abundance: NA
d_gene: NA
j_gene: TRBJ1-1
v_gene: TRBV30

CDR3aa: CASSFRDGRSGELFF
CDR3nt: TGTGCCAGCAGCTTTAGGGACGGACGATCCGGGGAGCTGTTTTTT
abundance: NA
d_gene: NA
j_gene: TRBJ2-2
v_gene: TRBV5-4

CDR3aa: CASSLSGRTYNEQFF
CDR3nt: TGCGCCAGCAGCCTTAGCGGGAGAACCTACAATGAGCAGTTCTTC
abundance: NA
d_gene: TRBD2
j_gene: TRBJ2-1
v_gene: TRBV5-1

CDR3aa: CASRTGANTGELFF
CDR3nt: TGTGCCAGCAGGACAGGGGCGAACACCGGGGAGCTGTTTTTT
abundance: NA
d_gene: TRBD1
j_gene: TRBJ2-2
v_gene: TRBV6-1

CDR3aa: CASNRGRVGNQPQHF
CDR3nt: TGTGCCAGCAACAGGGGGCGGGTGGGCAATCAGCCCCAGCATTTT
abundance: NA
d_gene: TRBD1
j_gene: TRBJ1-5
v_gene: TRBV6-6

CDR3aa: CASSSSETQYF
CDR3nt: TGCGCCAGCAGTTCGTCGGAGACCCAGTACTTC
abundance: few
d_gene: NA
j_gene: TRBJ2-5
v_gene: TRBV5-1